This T cell receptor (beta chain) was identified in a study of patients and donors after allogeneic stem cell transplantation. TCRdb analysed the RT-PCR reads with MiXCR anew, one entry per CDR3 protein. The sample gives tens of thousands of distinct CDR3 sequences, 25% to 40% of which show up once; roughly 78% is in the top ten. Looked up from germline, CDR1 is SEHNR and CDR2 is FQNEAQ (reference sequence). Trimming took 0 bases from V and 5 from J, leaving 10 bases between them. This CDR3 comprises 14 residues. The sample taken for sequencing was blood, either unsorted or a sorted T cell fraction (not recorded which). This chain joins TRBV7-9 and TRBJ2-5; D is tentatively TRBD1 or TRBD2 (5 bases each). The sequence was collected from a human donor who was either an allogeneic HSCT recipient or a stem cell or donor lymphocyte infusion donor (not recorded which). It is not recorded whose cells these are; they may come from a transplant donor. CDR3 residues: CASSLARGVETQYF. CDR3 coding DNA: TGTGCCAGCAGCTTAGCTCGGGGCGTGGAGACCCAGTACTTC.